This TCR beta chain appears in the sequencing data of a study of blood T cell repertoires in COVID-19. Turning to the study itself: From T cells, B-cell-depleted T cells, or PBMCs came the material, which was cDNA or gDNA.

In the authors' methods: Using reference gene primer amplification, nucleated cell counts were estimated. The method was immunoSEQ multiplex PCR; TCRdb's version includes in-frame clones alone and lacks a portion of them. V and J calls and clone size come straight from that table; D and trimming were deduced from the DNA. Here the sample spans some 45,000 clones, 60% to 80% being singletons. The CDR3 loop spans 13 amino acids. Germline CDR1 is SNHLY and CDR2 is FYNNEI. V was clipped by 11 bases and J by 2 bases, with 16 bases between them. This clonotype was sampled from a man in his 70s with acute or convalescent COVID-19. The V gene is TRBV2, the J gene TRBJ2-7; the D gene is possibly TRBD1 (5 bases). Sequencing input: peripheral blood. CDR3 sequence reads: CALEGVIPYEQYF. The CDR3 DNA follows: TGTGCCCTCGAAGGGGTAATCCCCTACGAGCAGTACTTC.